This TCR beta chain was documented in a study of T cells in Graves' hyperthyroidism and ophthalmopathy. This clonotype was counted many times. Antigen: not known. Findings and caveats of the study: Also found in blood were most expanded thyroid clonotypes above 0.001.

Pregnant or lactating patients were excluded, as were those with uncontrolled infection or other autoimmune disease. The authors obtained PBMCs from 7.5 to 10 ml of fresh peripheral blood. Germline CDR1 SGHAT, CDR2 FQNNGV. V was pared by 5 bases and J by 3 bases, with 17 bases between. The CDR3 length is 16 residues. TCR beta CDR3 sequences were amplified from RNA transcripts. Primed by the HTBI set, a first-round RT-PCR was run on the TCR CDR3. TCRdb recomputed calls from the multiplex PCR reads with MiXCR, one row per CDR3 protein. This table holds roughly 580,000 distinct CDR3 sequences, about 15% found once.

The rearrangement joins TRBV11-2 to TRBJ2-1; no firm D call. The sequence was obtained from a woman aged 25 to 45 with Graves' hyperthyroidism that later progressed to Graves' ophthalmopathy. The sequenced material came from blood. This CDR3 reads CASSRSVDGYYNEQFF. CDR3 DNA sequence: TGTGCCAGCAGCCGAAGTGTGGATGGGTACTACAATGAGCAGTTCTTC.